A single sample gave rise to the 18 T cell receptor beta chains below, sequenced in a study of spatial heterogeneity in lung cancer (dated by TCRdb to about 2019). What the research found in general, with its limitations: The tumor nonsynonymous mutation count correlated with the number of expanded alpha and beta TCRs within the tumor.

The sample's time point label is to be understood as: sample taken at primary tumor resection. These receptors have no identified antigens. The library was made by 5' RACE. Sequencing relied on a NextSeq 500. In-frame beta chains were kept once TCRdb had trimmed the public reads at Q25 with fastp and called clones with MiXCR. Every distinct CDR3 protein forms one entry, paired with its most common genes and DNA. This sample has about 13,000 distinct CDR3 sequences in its table, and approximately 4.6% of those were observed once. The ten largest clones capture under 30% of the sample. Sequencing was performed on lung tumor tissue, taken at surgery. Receptor source: a male donor with early-stage non-small cell lung cancer.

The chain carries TRBV20-1 and TRBJ2-5; D uncertain. There are 13 residues in the CDR3. With 1 base removed from V and 2 bases from J, the gap between germline ends came to 8 bases. Germline CDR1 reads DFQATT; CDR2 reads SNEGSKA (reference sequence). Here the CDR3 DNA reads TGCAGTGCTAGAGTGGGGTATCAAGAGACCCAGTACTTC. Translated: CSARVGYQETQYF.

This clonotype was recorded many times. V is TRBV9 and J is TRBJ2-1; TRBD1 or TRBD2 may be the D gene (5 bases each). Trimming took off 4 bases at V and 1 base at J, with 9 bases between the two ends. There are 14 residues in the CDR3. Per germline, CDR1 SGDLS and CDR2 YYNGEE. The CDR3 DNA is TGTGCCAGCAGCCCTGGGGGATCCTACAATGAGCAGTTCTTC. Its translation is CASSPGGSYNEQFF. The full variable domain, with the rest looked up from reference TRBV9 and TRBJ2-1, is DSGVTQTPKHLITATGQRVTLRCSPRSGDLSVYWYQQSLDQGLQFLIQYYNGEERAKGNILERFSAQQFPDLHSELNLSSLELGDSALYFCASSPGGSYNEQFFGPGTRLTVL.

This clonotype has ten or more counts. The gene calls are TRBV7-9 and TRBJ1-5; tentative D call: TRBD1 (5 bases). Trimming left V 3 bases short and J 16 bases short, with 10 bases between. Germline CDR1 and CDR2: SEHNR and FQNEAQ (reference sequence). CDR3 length equals 10 residues. CDR3 in DNA: TGTGCCAGCAGCTTTCGGGGGGTACATTTT. Amino acids: CASSFRGVHF.

This clonotype is judged medium-sized. This CDR3 reads CASSAGLAFYNEQFF. The CDR3 DNA reads TGTGCCAGCAGCGCCGGACTAGCGTTTTACAATGAGCAGTTCTTC. The rearrangement uses TRBV7-6 and TRBJ2-1; TRBD2 aligns across 9 bases. J gave up 4 bases and V 5 bases, and 6 bases lay outside the gene matches. CDR3 length: 15 residues. Germline assignment: CDR1 SGHVS and CDR2 FNYEAQ. The full variable domain, completed using reference TRBV7-6 and TRBJ2-1, is GAGVSQSPRYKVTKRGQDVALRCDPISGHVSLYWYRQALGQGPEFLTYFNYEAQQDKSGLPNDRFSAERPEGSISTLTIQRTEQRDSAMYRCASSAGLAFYNEQFFGPGTRLTVL.

This clonotype was counted ten times or more. J is TRBJ1-3 and V is TRBV28; D remains unclear. The V end was cut by 1 base, the J end by 4 bases, with 8 bases between. The CDR3 runs to 14 residues. CDR1 is MDHEN, CDR2 SYDVKM, per germline. CDR3 protein: CASSLSGSGNTIYF. The CDR3 bases are TGTGCCAGCAGTTTATCCGGGTCCGGAAACACCATATATTTT.

There are many counts of this clonotype. V is TRBV3-1 and J is TRBJ2-5, with TRBD1 as a possible D gene (5 bases). Germline loops: CDR1 LGHDT, CDR2 YNNKEL (reference sequence). Trimming cost V 1 base and J 5 bases, with 8 bases left between them. CDR3 length equals 13 residues. The CDR3 bases are TGTGCCAGCAGCCAAGTTAGGGGTGAGACCCAGTACTTC. This gives the protein CASSQVRGETQYF.

This clonotype has a count of ten or more. The chain uses TRBV7-6 and TRBJ2-3; D remains ambiguous. The germline CDR1 and CDR2 sequences are SGHVS and FNYEAQ. V was cut by 7 bases and J by 6 bases, with 14 bases left in between. This CDR3 contains 13 residues. The CDR3 is CASTRHPRDTQYF. The CDR3 DNA follows: TGTGCCAGCACCAGACACCCCAGGGATACGCAGTATTTT.

This clonotype was seen many times. The chain is built from TRBV28 and TRBJ1-5; D is unclear. CDR3 length: 13 residues. Germline values: CDR1 MDHEN, CDR2 SYDVKM. Trimming took 7 bases from V and 3 from J, leaving 10 bases between them. The CDR3 coding sequence is TGTGCCAGCAAGGTTGGTCTCAATCAGCCCCAGCATTTT. Translated, it gives CASKVGLNQPQHF.

In this sample, this clonotype turned up many times. The chain carries TRBV20-1 and TRBJ2-7; D is uncertain. CDR1 and CDR2 from the germline V gene are DFQATT and SNEGSKA (reference sequence). Trimming removed 3 bases from V and 3 bases from J, with 18 bases in between. The CDR3 is 15 residues long. In DNA, the CDR3 is TGCAGTGCTAGCAACCCTGAGAGATTTGGCTACGAGCAGTACTTC. Encoded protein: CSASNPERFGYEQYF.

In its sample, this clonotype was seen once. J is TRBJ2-2 and V is TRBV9; D gene unclear. This CDR3 comprises 14 residues. Germline values: CDR1 SGDLS, CDR2 YYNGEE. Trimming took off 0 bases at V and 3 bases at J, with 6 bases between the two ends. In nucleotides, the CDR3 is TGTGCCAGCAGCGTAGGTTCCCACACCGGGGAGCTGTTTTTT. Amino acid sequence: CASSVGSHTGELFF.

This clonotype was recorded many times. The chain recombines TRBV7-2 with TRBJ2-1, with TRBD2 as a possible D gene (7 bases). The CDR3 has 14 residues. The V gene lost 2 bases and the J gene lost 6 bases, with 11 bases spanning the gap. The germline gives CDR1 SGHTA, CDR2 FQGNSA. The CDR3 DNA sequence: TGTGCCAGCAGCTTACGGGCGGGGGCCAATGAGCAGTTCTTC. Its protein product is CASSLRAGANEQFF. The full variable domain, its missing parts supplied by reference TRBV7-2 and TRBJ2-1, is GAGVSQSPSNKVTEKGKDVELRCDPISGHTALYWYRQSLGQGLEFLIYFQGNSAPDKSGLPSDRFSAERTGGSVSTLTIQRTQQEDSAVYLCASSLRAGANEQFFGPGTRLTVL.

This clonotype was seen many times. This sequence joins TRBV6-2 or TRBV6-3 and TRBJ2-5, with 9 bases matching TRBD2. This CDR3 is 15 amino acids long. Losses at the gene ends were 0 bases for V and 2 bases for J; bases not matched to a gene: 1. Germline-derived CDR1 and CDR2 are MNHEY and SVGEGT. CDR3 coding DNA: TGTGCCAGCAGTTACTCTCTAGCGGGGCAAGAGACCCAGTACTTC. As protein: CASSYSLAGQETQYF.

This clonotype was seen ten or more times. V is TRBV20-1 and J is TRBJ2-3, with D unclear. The germline V gene has CDR1 DFQATT and CDR2 SNEGSKA (reference sequence). This CDR3 is built from 13 residues. The V and J ends lost 8 bases and 3 bases respectively, with 15 bases between them. The CDR3 DNA reads TGCAGTCCGAAAAGTCCCTCAACAGATACGCAGTATTTT. This translates into CSPKSPSTDTQYF.

By share, this clonotype ranks as hyperexpanded. The V call is TRBV6-1, the J call TRBJ1-5; no firm D call. Germline V lookup: CDR1 MNHNS, CDR2 SASEGT. This CDR3 has 17 residues. V shed 2 bases and J shed 0 bases, with 14 bases lying between them. CDR3 DNA sequence: TGTGCCAGCAGTGAAACGAGGGTAGTATATAGCAATCAGCCCCAGCATTTT. The encoded protein is CASSETRVVYSNQPQHF.

This clonotype was observed many times. The chain links TRBV4-3 to TRBJ2-5; 10 bases match TRBD2. Germline CDR1 is LGHNA and CDR2 is YSLEER. CDR3 length: 16 residues. V trimming: 4 bases; J trimming: 2 bases; junction bases outside the gene matches: 7. CDR3 protein: CASSPFSGGKQETQYF. The CDR3 DNA is TGCGCCAGCAGCCCTTTTAGCGGGGGGAAGCAAGAGACCCAGTACTTC.

This clonotype was detected many times. The rearrangement links TRBV6-1 to TRBJ1-1; D not resolved. CDR3 size: 11 residues. Trimming removed 5 bases at V and 3 bases at J, with 4 bases between. In germline, CDR1 is MNHNS, CDR2 SASEGT. The CDR3 spells CASSPYTEAFF. The DNA for the CDR3 is TGTGCCAGCAGTCCATACACTGAAGCTTTCTTT.

This clonotype has a handful of counts. This chain links TRBV11-1 with TRBJ2-5, with D unclear. The CDR3 spans 14 residues. V lost 0 bases to trimming and J lost 0 bases, with 5 bases between them. CDR1 is SGHAT and CDR2 is FQDESV in the germline V gene (reference sequence). CDR3 amino acids: CASSLARHQETQYF. The CDR3, as DNA: TGTGCCAGCAGCTTAGCCAGGCACCAAGAGACCCAGTACTTC.

This clonotype occurred many times. This rearrangement joins TRBV7-9 to TRBJ2-5; no definite D call. From germline, CDR1 is SEHNR and CDR2 FQNEAQ (reference sequence). Trimming cost V 0 bases and J 1 base, with 9 bases left between them. This CDR3 is 15 amino acids long. As DNA, the CDR3 is TGTGCCAGCAGCTTAGCCCCCCTCAGCCAAGAGACCCAGTACTTC. Protein sequence: CASSLAPLSQETQYF.